A selection of T cell receptor beta chains follows, all from one sample in a study of neoadjuvant anti-PD-1 for oral cavity cancer. The table came from immunoSEQ multiplex PCR; TCRdb's copy has only in-frame clones and leaves some out. The sample carries tens of thousands of clones, under 55% recorded once. Sequencing used tumor tissue, obtained after nivolumab (anti-PD-1) treatment. The origin of the receptors is a person aged 35-79 years with oral cavity squamous cell carcinoma. The CDR3 runs from the conserved cysteine through the conserved F or W. The D gene is left open where the match is weak. Clone size is shown for a subset of rows, as once, few, many or a class of expanded clone.

V	D	size	J	DNA	CDR3
TRBV18	NA	NA	TRBJ2-1	TGTGCCAGCTCACCACGCGTGGACTGGTCCTACAATGAGCAGTTCTTC	CASSPRVDWSYNEQFF
TRBV4-3	NA	NA	TRBJ2-7	TGCGCCAGCAGCCAAGACGCGGCCGGCGGGGCGAAATCCTACGAGCAGTACTTC	CASSQDAAGGAKSYEQYF
TRBV5-5	TRBD1	NA	TRBJ2-3	TGTGCCAGCAGCTTGGATCTGCGGACAGGGTCCATGGGTACGCAGTATTTT	CASSLDLRTGSMGTQYF
TRBV10-3	NA	NA	TRBJ2-1	TGTGCCATCAAGGGAGCTCTTTACAATGAGCAGTTCTTC	CAIKGALYNEQFF
TRBV2	NA	few	TRBJ1-6	TGTGCCAGCCGGGCGCAAGGGACGGGGAATTCACCCCTCCACTTT	CASRAQGTGNSPLHF
TRBV18	TRBD2	many	TRBJ2-5	TGTGCCAGCTCACCTCTGTCGGGGGGAGAAGAGACCCAGTACTTC	CASSPLSGGEETQYF
TRBV11-2	NA	few	TRBJ2-1	TGTGCCAGCAGCCCCCGGACAGGGAGGGGTGAGCAGTTCTTC	CASSPRTGRGEQFF
TRBV4-3	TRBD1	NA	TRBJ1-5	TGCGCCAGCAGCCAAGGGACAGGGCAGCCCCAGCATTTT	CASSQGTGQPQHF
TRBV6-6	TRBD2	NA	TRBJ2-3	TGTGCCAGCAGCCGGACTAGCGCAGATACGCAGTATTTT	CASSRTSADTQYF
TRBV6-5	NA	once	TRBJ1-2	TGTGCCAGCAGTGAAACGACAGCATCGAGGGGCTACACCTTC	CASSETTASRGYTF
TRBV7-3	NA	NA	TRBJ1-2	TGTGCCAGCAGCCCAACCGGGGGCTTCGGGCCCCCTAACTATGGCTACACCTTC	CASSPTGGFGPPNYGYTF
TRBV27	NA	NA	TRBJ2-5	TGTGCCAGCAGTTTCGACCCCCCCCGGGCCCAGTACTTC	CASSFDPPRAQYF
TRBV2	NA	few	TRBJ2-3	TGTGCCAGCAGTGAGCCGTCGGGCACAGATACGCAGTATTTT	CASSEPSGTDTQYF
TRBV29-1	NA	NA	TRBJ2-5	TGCAGCGTTGCGGGGAGGCAGGGACAAGAGACCCAGTACTTC	CSVAGRQGQETQYF
TRBV5-1	TRBD1	NA	TRBJ1-6	TGCGCCAGCAGCTTGGAAGGACAGGATTCACCCCTCCACTTT	CASSLEGQDSPLHF
TRBV29-1	TRBD2	NA	TRBJ2-5	TGCAGCGTTCATTGGGGAGGGGAGACCCAGTACTTC	CSVHWGGETQYF
TRBV5-5	TRBD1	NA	TRBJ2-1	TGTGCCAGCAGCCTGGGAAGGGGGCATGGGATGAATGAGCAGTTCTTC	CASSLGRGHGMNEQFF
TRBV5-3	NA	medium-sized	TRBJ2-5	TGTGCCAGAAGCTTGGCTCGGTTGTGGACCCAGTACTTC	CARSLARLWTQYF
TRBV19	TRBD2	NA	TRBJ2-1	TGTGCCAGTGCCGGGACTAGTACCGTTGAGCAGTTCTTC	CASAGTSTVEQFF
TRBV25-1	NA	few	TRBJ1-1	TGTGCCAGCAGCCCCCTAGCAAGAGAAACTGAAGCTTTCTTT	CASSPLARETEAFF
TRBV11-2	NA	NA	TRBJ2-2	TGTGCCAGCACCTCACTAGCTAACACCGGGGAGCTGTTTTTT	CASTSLANTGELFF
TRBV5-1	NA	NA	TRBJ2-3	TGCGCCAGCAGCTTGGAGCTAGTTGGCACAGATACGCAGTATTTT	CASSLELVGTDTQYF
TRBV19	NA	NA	TRBJ2-6	TGTGCCAGTAGTTCCCCTGGGGCCAACGTCCTGACTTTC	CASSSPGANVLTF
TRBV28	NA	NA	TRBJ1-5	TGTGCCAGCAGTTTAAATCCAAATCAGCCCCAGCATTTT	CASSLNPNQPQHF
TRBV6-5	NA	few	TRBJ1-1	TGTGCCAGCAGTCTGCAGGGGAGCCTTGAAGCTTTCTTT	CASSLQGSLEAFF
TRBV2	NA	NA	TRBJ2-1	TGTGCCAGCAGTGGCCCAAGCTCCTACAATGAGCAGTTCTTC	CASSGPSSYNEQFF
TRBV4-3	NA	NA	TRBJ2-7	TGCGCCAGCAGCCAAGTTCAGGATAGCTCCTACGAGCAGTACTTC	CASSQVQDSSYEQYF
TRBV11-3	TRBD1	NA	TRBJ2-3	TGTGCCAGCAGCCGTCGAGGGGGCGCAGATACGCAGTATTTT	CASSRRGGADTQYF
TRBV7-2	NA	many	TRBJ1-6	TGTGCCAGCAGTATAGCGGCGGCGGGGGTGAGTTCACCCCTCCACTTT	CASSIAAAGVSSPLHF
TRBV10-3	NA	once	TRBJ1-3	TGTGCCATCAGTGAGTCCCAAGTCACTGGAAACACCATATATTTT	CAISESQVTGNTIYF
TRBV18	NA	NA	TRBJ2-3	TGTGCCAGCTCACCACCGTTCGGCAGACTCACAGATACGCAGTATTTT	CASSPPFGRLTDTQYF
TRBV28	TRBD2	few	TRBJ2-1	TGTGCCAGCAAAGGCTCTAGCGGGGGGGCCCGGGAGCAGTTCTTC	CASKGSSGGAREQFF
TRBV5-1	NA	NA	TRBJ2-5	TGCGCCAGCAGCTTGGATGAGACCCAGTACTTC	CASSLDETQYF
TRBV5-1	NA	NA	TRBJ2-1	TGCGCCAGCAGCTTTTTAGCCACCGCAGGCAACAATGAGCAGTTCTTC	CASSFLATAGNNEQFF
TRBV10-3	NA	NA	TRBJ1-1	TGTGCCATCAGTGTCGGGAGAGAAGCTTTCTTT	CAISVGREAFF
TRBV7-9	NA	NA	TRBJ2-7	TGTGCCAGCAGCTTAGGTGGGGGGGGCGACAGCTCCTACGAGCAGTACTTC	CASSLGGGGDSSYEQYF
TRBV6-1	NA	many	TRBJ1-1	TGTGCCAGCAGAAAAGAAGGACAAATGAACACTGAAGCTTTCTTT	CASRKEGQMNTEAFF
TRBV6-1	NA	NA	TRBJ2-1	TGTGCCAGCAGTCCCCAAACGGGGCAGTTCTTC	CASSPQTGQFF
TRBV6-5	TRBD2	few	TRBJ2-5	TGTGCCAGCAGTCCGGGACTAGCGTGGAAGACCCAGTACTTC	CASSPGLAWKTQYF
TRBV5-1	NA	NA	TRBJ1-4	TGCGCCAGCAGCTTGTCTTTTATTGCAACTAATGAAAAACTGTTTTTT	CASSLSFIATNEKLFF
TRBV19	NA	NA	TRBJ1-5	TGTGCCAGTAGTATCGGCCTATATAGCAATCAGCCCCAGCATTTT	CASSIGLYSNQPQHF
TRBV4-2	TRBD2	NA	TRBJ2-3	TGTGCCAGCAGCAATCCTTCTAGCGGGGGCATGACAGATACGCAGTATTTT	CASSNPSSGGMTDTQYF
TRBV7-3	NA	NA	TRBJ1-2	TGTGCCAGCAGCCTTAGAAGGGACGGCCCTTCTAACTATGGCTACACCTTC	CASSLRRDGPSNYGYTF
TRBV4-1	NA	NA	TRBJ1-2	TGCGCCAGCAGCCAAGGACAGGTTCGCCGGTCTAACTATGGCTACACCTTC	CASSQGQVRRSNYGYTF
TRBV2	NA	NA	TRBJ2-7	TGTGCCAGCCACCCCGGAAGATCCTCCTACGAGCAGTACTTC	CASHPGRSSYEQYF
TRBV11-1	NA	NA	TRBJ2-7	TGTGCCAGCAGCTTGGTCCCGGACGGAAGCTACGAGCAGTACTTC	CASSLVPDGSYEQYF
TRBV14	NA	few	TRBJ2-2	TGTGCCAGCAGCCAAGTCTCCTTCAGGACCACCGGGGAGCTGTTTTTT	CASSQVSFRTTGELFF